This T cell receptor (beta chain) was recorded in a study of CD8+CD57+ T cells in acquired aplastic anemia. Overall study context: Sorted CD4+ and CD8+ cells gave a mean 3.2 ug DNA, range roughly 0.18 to 30 ug.

The trim removed 3 bases at V and 2 bases at J, leaving 3 bases unmatched. CDR1 is SGHAT and CDR2 is FQNNGV in the germline V gene. The CDR3 spans 15 residues. The study's findings and limits: For CD8+ Simpson's diversity, patients and controls showed no significant difference. About 28 sequences, all CD8+ CDR3, were shared between patients and controls.

Profiling of TCR beta VDJ combinations and CDR3 sequences used genomic DNA as template. In TCRdb, the reads were re-called with MiXCR into one record per CDR3 protein. The table has 150,000 or so distinct CDR3 sequences, just over 50% seen once. Patients picked for sequencing had shown CD8+CD57+ cell expansion detected by flow cytometry. Patients had undergone no therapy by the time their blood was sampled. This clonotype showed up many times. The antigen is not known. The sample consisted of sorted CD4+, CD8+, or CD8+CD57+ T cells (not recorded which) from PBMCs. The chain uses TRBV11-2 and TRBJ2-1; TRBD2 matches at 8 bases. This TCR was recovered from a human donor with aplastic anemia. The CDR3 loop is CASSFNGGAYNEQFF. CDR3 in DNA: TGTGCCAGCAGCTTCAACGGGGGGGCCTACAATGAGCAGTTCTTC.